This T cell receptor beta chain is from a study of graft-versus-host responses after intestinal transplantation. Study summary: As for transplant type, recipients had multivisceral, liver-intestinal, or isolated intestinal grafts. Uniformly, recipients were administered anti-thymocyte globulin induction with subsequent tacrolimus and steroids for around three years.

V lost 0 bases to trimming and J lost 6 bases, with 18 bases between them. The CDR3 extends over 16 amino acids. The germline V gene encodes CDR1 LGHNA and CDR2 YNFKEQ. About this clone itself: The antigen is unknown. This specimen includes other DNA sequences encoding the same CDR3.

Profiled with immunoSEQ multiplex PCR; TCRdb holds only in-frame clones, not every one. The table records more than 9,000 clones, over 85% of them present only once. Study results and limitations: Subjects displaying graft-donor T cell macrochimerism possessed elevated graft-versus-host to host-versus-graft clonal ratios inside allografts. Recipient bone marrow held GvH clones, some seen earlier in ileum or blood.

This sequence was found in a human patient who received an intestinal transplant, so some T cells may come from the graft donor. The chain uses TRBV4-2 and TRBJ2-7, with a weak D call TRBD1 (6 bases). This sample comprised PBMCs, obtained around 3.5 months after intestinal transplant. Written as DNA, the CDR3 is TGTGCCAGCAGCCAAGAACCGAACAGGGAACGACTCGAGCAGTACTTC. Amino acid sequence: CASSQEPNRERLEQYF.